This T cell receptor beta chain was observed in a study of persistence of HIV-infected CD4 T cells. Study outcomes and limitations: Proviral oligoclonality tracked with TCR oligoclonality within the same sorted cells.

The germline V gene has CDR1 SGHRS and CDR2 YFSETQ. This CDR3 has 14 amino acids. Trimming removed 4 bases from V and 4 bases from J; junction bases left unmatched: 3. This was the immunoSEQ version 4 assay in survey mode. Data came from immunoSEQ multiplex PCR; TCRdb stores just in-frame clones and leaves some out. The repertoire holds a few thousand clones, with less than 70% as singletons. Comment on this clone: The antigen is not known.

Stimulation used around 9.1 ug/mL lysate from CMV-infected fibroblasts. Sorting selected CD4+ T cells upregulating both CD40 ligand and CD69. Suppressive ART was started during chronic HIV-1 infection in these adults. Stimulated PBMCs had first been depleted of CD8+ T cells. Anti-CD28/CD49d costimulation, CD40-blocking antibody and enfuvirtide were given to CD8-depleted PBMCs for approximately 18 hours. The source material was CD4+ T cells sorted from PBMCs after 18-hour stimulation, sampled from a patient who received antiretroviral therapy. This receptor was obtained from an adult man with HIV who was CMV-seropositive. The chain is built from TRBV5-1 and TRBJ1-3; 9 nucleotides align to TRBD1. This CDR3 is CASSPGTGGNTIYF. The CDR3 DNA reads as TGCGCCAGCAGCCCAGGGACAGGGGGAAACACCATATATTTT.